One sample yielded the 24 T cell receptor beta chains listed below, sequenced in a study of T and B cells in COVID-19 patients. Multiplex PCR with BIOMED2 TRB-A/B primer pools amplified TRB rearrangements. From the multiplex PCR reads, TCRdb called clonotypes with MiXCR, one entry per CDR3 protein. The sample contains roughly 5,200 distinct CDR3 sequences, about 25% of which appear only once. From blood, about 240-550 ng of genomic DNA served as TRB template. Sequenced material: blood. The receptor set was obtained from a human donor with active COVID-19.

By frequency in the sample, this clonotype is medium-sized. The chain recombines TRBV12-3 or TRBV12-4 with TRBJ2-1; 11 positions match TRBD2. V gave up 1 base and J gave up 6 bases; unmatched junction bases: 2. This CDR3 is 15 amino acids long. The CDR3 coding sequence is TGTGCCAGCAGTTTAGGACTAGCGGGGTTCAATGAGCAGTTCTTC. Its protein product is CASSLGLAGFNEQFF.

By share, this clonotype ranks as medium-sized. The chain is built from TRBV19 and TRBJ2-5; 9 bases map to TRBD2. CDR3 size: 16 residues. The trim removed 5 bases at V and 4 bases at J, leaving 11 bases unmatched. CDR1 and CDR2 from the germline V gene are LNHDA and SQIVND (reference sequence). CDR3 sequence (DNA): TGTGCCAGTAGTCCCCGGGGTAGCGGGAGAGGAGAGACCCAGTACTTC. This translates into CASSPRGSGRGETQYF. The variable domain in full, with the rest retrieved from reference TRBV19 and TRBJ2-5, is DGGITQSPKYLFRKEGQNVTLSCEQNLNHDAMYWYRQDPGQGLRLIYYSQIVNDFQKGDIAEGYSVSREKKESFPLTVTSAQKNPTAFYLCASSPRGSGRGETQYFGPGTRLLVL.

The table lists this clonotype with a few counts. The V gene is TRBV7-2, the J gene TRBJ2-2; D is possibly TRBD1 (5 bases). Trimming left V 0 bases short and J 7 bases short, with 12 bases between. Germline V CDR1 and CDR2: SGHTA, FQGNSA. The CDR3 length is 15 residues. CDR3 nucleotides: TGTGCCAGCAGCTTAGCCCGTCCGGACATCGGGGAGCTGTTTTTT. Residues: CASSLARPDIGELFF.

This clonotype has just a few counts. The CDR3 loop reads CASSLGRLGNEQFF. The CDR3 region has the DNA TGCGCCAGCAGCTTGGGCAGGCTGGGGAATGAGCAGTTCTTC. The chain joins TRBV5-1 to TRBJ2-1; D is ambiguous. V shed 0 bases and J shed 7 bases, with 11 bases lying between them. The CDR3 totals 14 residues. Germline-derived CDR1 and CDR2 are SGHRS and YFSETQ.

This clonotype was counted a few times. V usage is TRBV7-2 and J usage is TRBJ2-3; D gene unclear. This CDR3 spans 14 amino acids. V was cut by 1 base and J by 0 bases, with 5 bases left in between. The germline V gene encodes CDR1 SGHTA and CDR2 FQGNSA. As DNA, the CDR3 is TGTGCCAGCAGCTTAGAACCTAGCACAGATACGCAGTATTTT. Protein sequence: CASSLEPSTDTQYF.

This clonotype is termed medium-sized. This chain connects TRBV6-6 to TRBJ2-3, with D unresolved. Germline values: CDR1 MNHNY, CDR2 SVGAGI (reference sequence). V shed 2 bases and J shed 5 bases, with 8 bases lying between them. The CDR3 consists of 13 residues. DNA for the CDR3: TGTGCCAGCAGTTACACAGTCAGAGATACGCAGTATTTT. This encodes CASSYTVRDTQYF.

As to this clonotype: A clone one base away is much larger, so this may be a read error. The conserved final phenylalanine or tryptophan is absent from the CDR3, which likely points to a read error. This chain joins TRBV12-3 or TRBV12-4 and TRBJ2-5, with 8 bases matching TRBD2. Losses at the gene ends were 2 bases for V and 6 bases for J; bases not matched to a gene: 5. CDR3 length equals 14 residues. CDR3 region: CASSLSGSRKTQYL. In DNA form, the CDR3 reads TGTGCCAGCAGTTTAAGCGGGAGTCGGAAGACCCAGTACTTA.

The rearrangement joins TRBV6-5 to TRBJ2-7, with 8 bases fitting TRBD2. Germline V gene data show CDR1 as MNHEY and CDR2 as SVGAGI. V gave up 2 bases and J gave up 7 bases; unmatched junction bases: 4. The CDR3 totals 13 residues. The CDR3 nucleotides are TGTGCCAGCAGTTACGGACTAGCCGGGGAGCAGTACTTC. Translating gives CASSYGLAGEQYF.

This clonotype qualifies as medium-sized (0.01 to 0.1%). The rearrangement links TRBV12-3 or TRBV12-4 to TRBJ2-7, with D possibly TRBD2 on 6 matching bases. The CDR3 runs 13 residues. With 6 bases removed from V and 5 bases from J, the gap between germline ends came to 14 bases. The CDR3 reads CASSRAGLDEQYF. CDR3 in DNA: TGTGCCAGCAGCCGCGCGGGGTTGGACGAGCAGTACTTC.

This clonotype was seen a handful of times. The J gene is TRBJ2-7, the V gene TRBV11-1, with D perhaps matching TRBD1 or TRBD2 (5 bases each). The CDR3 has 16 amino acids. Germline-derived CDR1 and CDR2 are SGHAT and FQDESV (reference sequence). V was clipped by 5 bases and J by 1 base, with 18 bases between them. The CDR3 sequence is CASSQAMGPESYEQYF. The CDR3 nucleotides read TGTGCCAGCAGCCAAGCAATGGGACCCGAGTCCTACGAGCAGTACTTC.

V is TRBV7-2 and J is TRBJ1-5, with 10 nucleotides matching TRBD1. V dropped 3 bases and J dropped 7; count of bases not matched to a gene: 0. The CDR3 has 13 residues. Germline V gives CDR1 SGHTA, CDR2 FQGNSA. The CDR3 nucleotides read TGTGCCAGCAGCTTGGACAGGGGGCAGCCCCAGCATTTT. This encodes CASSLDRGQPQHF.

The rearrangement joins TRBV7-2 to TRBJ2-1; D not resolved. The V end lost 4 bases, the J end lost 5 bases, and 9 bases lay between the germline ends. The CDR3 is 13 amino acids. CDR1 is SGHTA, CDR2 FQGNSA, per germline. The DNA of the CDR3 is TGTGCCAGCAGCTCCGACTTCAACAATGAGCAGTTCTTC. Translated, it gives CASSSDFNNEQFF.

This clonotype was picked up a small number of times. This chain connects TRBV7-9 to TRBJ2-7; 10 positions agree with TRBD1. Germline V gene lookup returns CDR1 SEHNR and CDR2 FQNEAQ (reference sequence). The junction had 2 bases not matched to a gene; V was cut back by 1 base and J by 2 bases. CDR3 length: 15 residues. The CDR3 region is CASSLGDRGPYEQYF. CDR3 sequence (DNA): TGTGCCAGCAGCTTAGGAGACAGGGGGCCCTACGAGCAGTACTTC. The full variable domain, rest sourced from reference TRBV7-9 and TRBJ2-7, is DTGVSQNPRHKITKRGQNVTFRCDPISEHNRLYWYRQTLGQGPEFLTYFQNEAQLEKSRLLSDRFSAERPKGSFSTLEIQRTEQGDSAMYLCASSLGDRGPYEQYFGPGTRLTVT.

The chain joins TRBV12-3 or TRBV12-4 to TRBJ1-6; TRBD1 is a possible D gene (5 bases). This CDR3 has 15 residues. The V end lost 2 bases, the J end lost 7 bases, and 12 bases lay between the germline ends. CDR3 nucleotide sequence: TGTGCCAGCAGTTTACAGGGTCCGGACAATTCACCCCTCCACTTT. Amino acids: CASSLQGPDNSPLHF.

This clonotype is medium-sized within its sample. V usage is TRBV27 and J usage is TRBJ2-7; D remains unclear. The length of the CDR3 is 14 residues. V lost 4 bases and J lost 1, with 11 bases in between. Germline CDR1 is MNHEY and CDR2 is SMNVEV (reference sequence). The CDR3 region has the DNA TGTGCCAGCAGTTGGGGTCCCGAGTCCTACGAGCAGTACTTC. It yields the protein CASSWGPESYEQYF.

This clonotype ranks as medium-sized. This chain uses TRBV6-5 with TRBJ2-6; D is possibly TRBD1 (5 bases). V lost 5 bases and J lost 0, with 11 bases in between. This CDR3 contains 16 residues. Germline CDR1 and CDR2: MNHEY and SVGAGI. The CDR3 spells CASSAPGLSGANVLTF. In DNA, the CDR3 is TGTGCCAGCAGTGCTCCAGGGCTCTCTGGGGCCAACGTCCTGACTTTC.

This clonotype was detected a few times. The rearrangement uses TRBV5-1 and TRBJ1-1, with D unclear. The V gene's germline CDR1 is SGHRS and CDR2 YFSETQ. V was trimmed by 2 bases and J by 5 bases, leaving 13 bases between them. The CDR3 has 14 residues. CDR3 residues: CASSFEGRGTEAFF. CDR3 DNA: TGCGCCAGCAGCTTCGAAGGCAGAGGGACTGAAGCTTTCTTT.

By share, this clonotype ranks as large. The chain couples TRBV29-1 to TRBJ2-3; 8 bases match TRBD2. Germline V gene data show CDR1 as SQVTM and CDR2 as ANQGSEA. After removal of 6 bases from V and 1 base from J, the junction contained 9 bases not matched to a gene. The CDR3 consists of 15 residues. CDR3 in DNA: TGCAGCGTCGAACTTACTAGCGGACGCACAGATACGCAGTATTTT. Its translation is CSVELTSGRTDTQYF.

The J gene is TRBJ1-3, the V gene TRBV27, with 7 bases matching TRBD1. V was pared by 5 bases and J by 4 bases, with 8 bases of the junction left unmatched. The CDR3 covers 15 residues. Germline values: CDR1 MNHEY, CDR2 SMNVEV (reference sequence). The CDR3 loop reads CASSKNRGFGNTIYF. The CDR3 nucleotides are TGTGCCAGCAGTAAAAACAGGGGATTCGGAAACACCATATATTTT.

By share, this clonotype counts as medium-sized (0.01 to 0.1%). The chain is built from TRBV5-5 and TRBJ2-7; unclear D gene. The germline V gene has CDR1 SGHKS and CDR2 YYEKEE (reference sequence). The CDR3 has 13 amino acids. V dropped 4 bases and J dropped 3 bases, with 11 bases sitting between them. The CDR3 DNA follows: TGTGCCAGCAGCGTTGGCCCGGTCTACGAGCAGTACTTC. It translates to CASSVGPVYEQYF.

Written as DNA, the CDR3 is TGTGCCACCAGTGATCCCGGACTAGCTACTGGGGCCAACGTCCTGACTTTC. Protein sequence: CATSDPGLATGANVLTF. V is TRBV24-1 and J is TRBJ2-6; TRBD2 matches 8 bases. The CDR3 has 17 amino acids. After removal of 3 bases from V and 2 bases from J, the junction contained 5 bases not matched to a gene. Per the germline V gene, CDR1 is KGHDR and CDR2 is SFDVKD.

This CDR3 is CASSPGQGTDTQYF. The DNA of the CDR3 is TGCGCCAGCAGCCCGGGACAGGGAACAGATACGCAGTATTTT. The chain couples TRBV4-3 to TRBJ2-3; TRBD1 matches 9 bases. The CDR3 runs 14 residues. The germline CDR1 and CDR2 sequences are LGHNA and YSLEER. V trimming: 4 bases; J trimming: 3 bases; junction bases outside the gene matches: 2.

This chain links TRBV4-3 with TRBJ1-6; TRBD1 agrees at 8 bases. Trimming at V came to 4 bases and at J to 7 bases, leaving 9 bases not matched to a gene. The CDR3 extends over 16 amino acids. Germline loops: CDR1 LGHNA, CDR2 YSLEER. The CDR3 loop reads CASSRATGDRNSPLHF. CDR3 DNA sequence: TGCGCCAGCAGCCGCGCGACAGGGGATAGGAATTCACCCCTCCACTTT.

Relative to its sample, this clonotype is medium-sized. The chain links TRBV19 to TRBJ2-7, with a weak D call TRBD2 (6 bases). This CDR3 is built from 15 residues. Per germline, CDR1 LNHDA and CDR2 SQIVND (reference sequence). V was shortened by 5 bases and J by 3 bases, with 17 bases between the two germline ends. This chain's CDR3 is CASSSPGVIVYEQYF. In DNA form, the CDR3 reads TGTGCCAGTAGTTCTCCGGGGGTCATTGTCTACGAGCAGTACTTC.